These 32 T cell receptor beta chains originate from one sample sequenced in a study of human T cells and chemical hapten exposure listed by TCRdb under 2021. Taken with the paper, the label for time point translates to: pre-sensitization, week 0. Per the publication, the treatment or condition label means: therapeutic diphenylcyclopropenone sensitization with weekly scalp DPC. The receptor library was made with RACE. The sequencer was a NextSeq 500. TCRdb reprocessing: public reads trimmed at Q25 with fastp, clones called with MiXCR, in-frame beta chains kept. Under each unique CDR3 protein, matching rows form one entry showing the most common genes and DNA. The sample has some 360,000 distinct CDR3 sequences on record, more than 4.5% of them singletons. In total, the top ten clones hold just over 2.5% of the sample. The specimen comprised whole blood, sampled in connection with sensitization to the hapten diphenylcyclopropenone (DPC). These receptors all come from a woman aged 45-60 years with alopecia areata. Some clones in this sample may be carry-over from other donors' samples.

In this sample, this clonotype turned up a few times. The J gene is TRBJ1-6, the V gene TRBV20-1, with TRBD1 identical over 8 bases. The germline gives CDR1 DFQATT, CDR2 SNEGSKA (reference sequence). This CDR3 has 15 residues. Germline trimming cut 0 bases from V and 7 bases from J; bases unmatched to any gene: 5. CDR3 DNA sequence: TGCAGTGCTAGAGAGATGACAGGGGAGAATTCACCCCTCCACTTT. It yields the protein CSAREMTGENSPLHF.

This clonotype showed up just a few times. The V gene is TRBV7-6, the J gene TRBJ2-7; TRBD2 matches 9 bases. V shed 5 bases, J shed 4 bases, and the junction held 6 bases outside the gene matches. From germline, CDR1 is SGHVS and CDR2 FNYEAQ. CDR3 size: 14 residues. The CDR3 sequence: CASSPWSGGYEQYF. CDR3 nucleotide sequence: TGTGCCAGCAGCCCCTGGAGCGGGGGGTACGAGCAGTACTTC. The variable domain in full, with the rest retrieved from reference TRBV7-6 and TRBJ2-7, is GAGVSQSPRYKVTKRGQDVALRCDPISGHVSLYWYRQALGQGPEFLTYFNYEAQQDKSGLPNDRFSAERPEGSISTLTIQRTEQRDSAMYRCASSPWSGGYEQYFGPGTRLTVT.

The gene calls are TRBV20-1 and TRBJ2-3; 9 positions agree with TRBD2. CDR3 size: 14 residues. Germline CDR1 DFQATT, CDR2 SNEGSKA (reference sequence). The junction had 7 bases not matched to a gene; V was cut back by 4 bases and J by 5 bases. CDR3 loop: CSAIPTSGVDTQYF. The CDR3 bases are TGCAGTGCTATACCGACTAGCGGAGTAGATACGCAGTATTTT.

This clonotype was seen ten or more times. The chain recombines TRBV4-2 with TRBJ2-3; no clear D. V was pared by 0 bases and J by 5 bases, with 3 bases between. This CDR3 is built from 12 residues. The germline V gene encodes CDR1 LGHNA and CDR2 YNFKEQ. The CDR3 protein is CASSQDRDTQYF. CDR3 sequence (DNA): TGTGCCAGCAGCCAAGATCGAGATACGCAGTATTTT.

This clonotype was counted ten times or more. J is TRBJ2-3 and V is TRBV2; a weak D match, TRBD2 (6 bases). CDR1 SNHLY and CDR2 FYNNEI come from the germline V gene. The CDR3 is 14 amino acids. Trimming took 5 bases from V and 4 from J, leaving 13 bases between them. The CDR3 nucleotides are TGTGCCAGCAGTATGACTAGAGGCGCAGATACGCAGTATTTT. The encoded protein is CASSMTRGADTQYF.

This clonotype was counted at least ten times. The gene calls are TRBV7-6 and TRBJ2-6; possibly TRBD1 for D (5 bases). V was pared by 4 bases and J by 4 bases, with 11 bases between. The CDR3 covers 15 residues. Germline-derived CDR1 and CDR2 are SGHVS and FNYEAQ. The CDR3 coding sequence is TGTGCCAGCAGCTCCACAGGAGCCGGGGCCAACGTCCTGACTTTC. Residues: CASSSTGAGANVLTF.

This clonotype was observed a few times. The germline gene is not matched at one end of the junction; a read error may be the cause. The V call is TRBV6-6, the J call TRBJ2-7, with 10 bases that match TRBD1. The CDR3 contains 12 residues. Looked up from germline, CDR1 is MNHNY and CDR2 is SVGAGI (reference sequence). CDR3 nucleotides: TGTGCCAGCAGTTCCTCGGACAGGGGGTCCCTATTC. Its translation: CASSSSDRGSLF.

The chain employs TRBV6-6 and TRBJ2-7; weak D call: TRBD2 (5 bases). Germline V gives CDR1 MNHNY, CDR2 SVGAGI (reference sequence). This CDR3 region has 12 residues. The V gene lost 7 bases and the J gene lost 5 bases, with 12 bases spanning the gap. The CDR3 region is CASKGRDHEQYF. The DNA of the CDR3 is TGTGCCAGCAAAGGGAGAGATCACGAGCAGTACTTC.

There are many counts of this clonotype. This chain links TRBV28 with TRBJ2-1; D unclear. Germline V gene data show CDR1 as MDHEN and CDR2 as SYDVKM. Trimming shortened V by 5 bases and J by 0 bases, and 11 bases separated the two germline ends. The CDR3 contains 15 residues. The CDR3 DNA follows: TGTGCCAGCAGTACCCCAGCCCTCTCCTACAATGAGCAGTTCTTC. Encoded protein: CASSTPALSYNEQFF.

This clonotype was counted ten times or more. This chain connects TRBV9 to TRBJ2-7, with D unresolved. V gave up 3 bases and J gave up 2 bases, with 12 bases separating them. The CDR3 totals 14 residues. The germline V gene encodes CDR1 SGDLS and CDR2 YYNGEE. CDR3 protein: CASSADTRPYEQYF. For the CDR3, the DNA is TGTGCCAGCAGCGCCGACACCCGGCCCTACGAGCAGTACTTC.

In its sample, this clonotype was seen a few times. Written as DNA, the CDR3 is TGCAGCACATTAACCGGGACAACCTACGAGCAGTACTTC. Protein: CSTLTGTTYEQYF. The gene calls are TRBV29-1 and TRBJ2-7; tentatively, D is TRBD1 (6 bases). The length of the CDR3 is 13 residues. Germline loops: CDR1 SQVTM, CDR2 ANQGSEA. Trimming took off 8 bases at V and 2 bases at J, with 16 bases between the two ends.

The rearrangement uses TRBV20-1 and TRBJ2-3, with 11 positions matching TRBD1. The V segment lost 6 bases and the J segment 4 bases; nucleotides outside the gene matches: 6. Germline V gives CDR1 DFQATT, CDR2 SNEGSKA (reference sequence). The length of the CDR3 is 14 residues. The CDR3 nucleotides are TGCAGTGCCTCAAGGACAGGGGGCGCAGATACGCAGTATTTT. It specifies CSASRTGGADTQYF.

This clonotype was detected ten times or more. V usage is TRBV20-1 and J usage is TRBJ1-4, with a weak D call TRBD1 (6 bases). Germline V CDR1 and CDR2: DFQATT, SNEGSKA (reference sequence). This CDR3 comprises 17 residues. V dropped 5 bases and J dropped 4 bases, with 23 bases sitting between them. CDR3: CSAPQSAPDSYNEKLFF. DNA of the CDR3: TGCAGTGCTCCCCAGTCCGCACCGGACAGCTATAATGAAAAACTGTTTTTT.

At least ten counts were recorded for this clonotype. The chain is built from TRBV6-2 or TRBV6-3 and TRBJ2-5; D remains ambiguous. Trimming stripped 7 bases from V and 2 bases from J, with 11 bases between. This CDR3 has 13 residues. Germline-derived CDR1 and CDR2 are MNHEY and SVGEGT. The CDR3 nucleotides read TGTGCCAGCATTAAGGGCCCGCAAGAGACCCAGTACTTC. Amino acid sequence: CASIKGPQETQYF.

This clonotype was detected a few times. The rearrangement joins TRBV4-3 to TRBJ2-7; possibly TRBD1 or TRBD2 for D (5 bases each). V was cut by 0 bases and J by 4 bases, with 10 bases left in between. The CDR3 covers 14 residues. Germline V gene data show CDR1 as LGHNA and CDR2 as YSLEER. CDR3 coding DNA: TGCGCCAGCAGCCAAGATTCGGGGCATTACGAGCAGTACTTC. Translating it yields CASSQDSGHYEQYF.

The CDR3 protein is CSVRAGTANTEAFF. CDR3 nucleotide sequence: TGCAGCGTCCGCGCCGGGACAGCGAACACTGAAGCTTTCTTT. The chain uses TRBV29-1 and TRBJ1-1; TRBD1 matches 7 bases. Germline lookup yields CDR1 SQVTM and CDR2 ANQGSEA. The V gene end was trimmed by 6 bases and the J gene end by 1 base; junction bases not matched to a gene: 8. The CDR3 runs to 14 residues.

The table lists this clonotype with a few counts. The chain links TRBV4-2 to TRBJ2-5, with 7 positions matching TRBD1. Germline V lookup: CDR1 LGHNA, CDR2 YNFKEQ. The CDR3 is 14 residues long. The V segment lost 4 bases and the J segment 2 bases; nucleotides outside the gene matches: 4. For the CDR3, the DNA is TGTGCCAGCAGCCGGGGACAGTTACAAGAGACCCAGTACTTC. It encodes CASSRGQLQETQYF.

This clonotype was found many times. This chain joins TRBV29-1 and TRBJ2-4; weak D call: TRBD2 (5 bases). Germline V gives CDR1 SQVTM, CDR2 ANQGSEA. Trimming pared 1 base from V and 0 bases from J, leaving 13 bases between. The CDR3 consists of 16 residues. The CDR3 bases are TGCAGCGTTGAAGGCGTCTCCGGAGGAGCCAAAAACATTCAGTACTTC. Translated, it gives CSVEGVSGGAKNIQYF.

This clonotype was seen a few times. The chain has TRBV7-2 and TRBJ2-3; the D is unclear. V was trimmed by 3 bases and J by 2 bases, leaving 9 bases between them. The CDR3 sequence is 14 residues long. Germline V gene sequence: CDR1 SGHTA, CDR2 FQGNSA. CDR3 nucleotide sequence: TGTGCCAGCAGCTTTGGGCAGCACACAGATACGCAGTATTTT. Its translation is CASSFGQHTDTQYF.

The chain employs TRBV29-1 and TRBJ1-2; a possible D gene is TRBD1 (6 bases). This CDR3 has 13 amino acids. Germline CDR1 reads SQVTM; CDR2 reads ANQGSEA. Deletions cut 0 bases from V and 8 bases from J, with 13 bases between. In DNA, the CDR3 is TGCAGCGTTGAAGATCCCACAGGGCGGGGCTACACCTTC. Translating gives CSVEDPTGRGYTF.

This clonotype has ten or more counts. This chain uses TRBV20-1 with TRBJ2-3; D is possibly TRBD1 or TRBD2 (6 bases each). Germline values: CDR1 DFQATT, CDR2 SNEGSKA (reference sequence). The CDR3 runs to 14 residues. Trimming left V 6 bases short and J 4 bases short, with 17 bases between. CDR3 amino acids: CSAPLVGGSDTQYF. The DNA of the CDR3 is TGCAGTGCCCCCCTCGTCGGGGGCTCAGATACGCAGTATTTT.

This clonotype was counted at least ten times. The chain uses TRBV9 and TRBJ2-7, with a weak D call TRBD1 (6 bases). Germline values: CDR1 SGDLS, CDR2 YYNGEE. The CDR3 sequence is 12 residues long. Trimming removed 4 bases at V and 7 bases at J, with 12 bases between. The CDR3 region is CASSRTEAEQYF. The CDR3 DNA is TGTGCCAGCAGCCGGACAGAGGCGGAGCAGTACTTC.

V gene TRBV29-1 combines with J gene TRBJ1-1, with D hard to call. The CDR3 loop spans 13 amino acids. The germline gives CDR1 SQVTM, CDR2 ANQGSEA. V lost 0 bases to trimming and J lost 5 bases, with 10 bases between them. The CDR3 here is CSVEEGARTEAFF. CDR3 in DNA: TGCAGCGTTGAAGAAGGCGCGAGGACTGAAGCTTTCTTT. The full variable domain, completed using reference TRBV29-1 and TRBJ1-1, is SAVISQKPSRDICQRGTSLTIQCQVDSQVTMMFWYRQQPGQSLTLIATANQGSEATYESGFVIDKFPISRPNLTFSTLTVSNMSPEDSSIYLCSVEEGARTEAFFGQGTRLTVV.

This clonotype was seen repeatedly, ten times or more. The chain is built from TRBV5-6 and TRBJ1-1; weak D call: TRBD1 (5 bases). CDR1 is SGHDT, CDR2 YYEEEE, per germline. The CDR3 has 13 amino acids. Trimming pared 4 bases from V and 1 base from J, leaving 8 bases between. CDR3 in DNA: TGTGCCAGCAGCACAGGAACGAACACTGAAGCTTTCTTT. This codes for CASSTGTNTEAFF. Complete variable domain (other parts from reference TRBV5-6 and TRBJ1-1): DAGVTQSPTHLIKTRGQQVTLRCSPKSGHDTVSWYQQALGQGPQFIFQYYEEEERQRGNFPDRFSGHQFPNYSSELNVNALLLGDSALYLCASSTGTNTEAFFGQGTRLTVV.

The chain employs TRBV15 and TRBJ1-5; no clear D gene. This CDR3 is built from 12 residues. Trimming removed 5 bases from V and 7 bases from J, with 9 bases in between. Germline loops: CDR1 LNHNV, CDR2 YYDKDF (reference sequence). Here the CDR3 reads CATSPSRQPQHF. The CDR3 DNA reads as TGTGCCACCAGCCCCTCAAGACAGCCCCAGCATTTT. Supplemented by reference TRBV15 and TRBJ1-5, the full variable domain reads DAMVIQNPRYQVTQFGKPVTLSCSQTLNHNVMYWYQQKSSQAPKLLFHYYDKDFNNEADTPDNFQSRRPNTSFCFLDIRSPGLGDTAMYLCATSPSRQPQHFGDGTRLSIL.

The CDR3: CSVQHSGILNYGYTF. The CDR3 nucleotides read TGCAGCGTTCAGCACTCAGGAATACTTAACTATGGCTACACCTTC. This sequence joins TRBV29-1 and TRBJ1-2, with unresolved D. Germline V lookup: CDR1 SQVTM, CDR2 ANQGSEA. The CDR3 length is 15 residues. V was pared by 5 bases and J by 1 base, with 17 bases between.

CDR3 in DNA: TGTGCCAGCAGCCTTGGACAGCTGGAGACCCAGTACTTC. Amino acids: CASSLGQLETQYF. V gene TRBV7-2 combines with J gene TRBJ2-5, with D possibly TRBD1 on 6 matching bases. Germline CDR1 is SGHTA and CDR2 is FQGNSA. Deletions cut 5 bases from V and 5 bases from J, with 12 bases between. CDR3 length: 13 amino acids.

V gene TRBV7-2 combines with J gene TRBJ2-3, with 10 bases that match TRBD2. Unmatched junction bases numbered 8, after V lost 1 base and J lost 7 bases. The CDR3 has 16 amino acids. The germline CDR1 and CDR2 sequences are SGHTA and FQGNSA. CDR3 DNA sequence: TGTGCCAGCAGCTTAGGCGAGCGGGGGGGCTGGAATACGCAGTATTTT. This encodes CASSLGERGGWNTQYF.

This rearrangement joins TRBV27 to TRBJ2-7; 14 nucleotides agree with TRBD2. The CDR3 is made up of 14 amino acids. Losses at the gene ends were 6 bases for V and 4 bases for J; bases not matched to a gene: 2. Germline V gives CDR1 MNHEY, CDR2 SMNVEV (reference sequence). CDR3 in amino acids: CASSGTSGRYEQYF. CDR3 coding DNA: TGTGCCAGCAGCGGGACTAGCGGGAGATACGAGCAGTACTTC.

V usage is TRBV7-9 and J usage is TRBJ1-6; TRBD1 matches 10 bases. This CDR3 is 15 amino acids long. CDR1 and CDR2 from the germline V gene are SEHNR and FQNEAQ (reference sequence). Trimming removed 4 bases from V and 8 bases from J; junction bases left unmatched: 5. CDR3 sequence reads: CASSSWTGGDSPLHF. CDR3 DNA sequence: TGTGCCAGCAGCTCGTGGACAGGGGGAGATTCACCCCTCCACTTT.

This clonotype was picked up many times. The chain employs TRBV20-1 and TRBJ1-2; D remains ambiguous. The CDR3 has 13 amino acids. Germline V gene lookup returns CDR1 DFQATT and CDR2 SNEGSKA (reference sequence). V lost 4 bases, J lost 4 bases, and 13 bases lay in between. For the CDR3, the DNA is TGCAGTGCTATTGAGTCAAACAGCTATGGCTACACCTTC. Translated, it gives CSAIESNSYGYTF.

The chain has TRBV19 and TRBJ2-7; D possibly matches TRBD1 or TRBD2 (5 bases each). Germline-derived CDR1 and CDR2 are LNHDA and SQIVND (reference sequence). The CDR3 has 15 residues. V was cut by 2 bases and J by 3 bases, with 14 bases left in between. CDR3 bases: TGTGCCAGTAGTATATCCCTCGGGACGGTCTACGAGCAGTACTTC. Its protein is CASSISLGTVYEQYF.